This TCR beta chain comes out of a study of long-term antiretroviral therapy in people with HIV. In each sample, 1-10 million cryopreserved PBMC were present before DNA extraction. Running of the v3.0 immunoSEQ assay took place at survey level. Assay: immunoSEQ multiplex PCR; the TCRdb copy retains only in-frame clones and omits some. The sample consists of 25,000 to 35,000 clones, about 93% of them appearing once. About this clone itself: The antigen is undetermined.

Notes on the study in general: An increase in diversity followed ART, yet levels stayed below transplant donor controls. It was observed that HIV repertoires exhibited narrower CDR3 length ranges than controls.

Germline CDR1 is SNHLY and CDR2 is FYNNEI. CDR3 length: 14 residues. V lost 5 bases to trimming and J lost 7 bases; unmatched junction nucleotides: 7. The J gene is TRBJ1-5, the V gene TRBV2; TRBD1 agrees at 8 bases. The sequence came from a woman aged 40 to 50 with HIV. Sequencing used unsorted PBMCs, obtained approximately 6.5 years after starting antiretroviral therapy. The CDR3 reads CASSLGQGHQPQHF. The CDR3, as DNA: TGTGCCAGCAGTCTTGGACAGGGCCACCAGCCCCAGCATTTT.